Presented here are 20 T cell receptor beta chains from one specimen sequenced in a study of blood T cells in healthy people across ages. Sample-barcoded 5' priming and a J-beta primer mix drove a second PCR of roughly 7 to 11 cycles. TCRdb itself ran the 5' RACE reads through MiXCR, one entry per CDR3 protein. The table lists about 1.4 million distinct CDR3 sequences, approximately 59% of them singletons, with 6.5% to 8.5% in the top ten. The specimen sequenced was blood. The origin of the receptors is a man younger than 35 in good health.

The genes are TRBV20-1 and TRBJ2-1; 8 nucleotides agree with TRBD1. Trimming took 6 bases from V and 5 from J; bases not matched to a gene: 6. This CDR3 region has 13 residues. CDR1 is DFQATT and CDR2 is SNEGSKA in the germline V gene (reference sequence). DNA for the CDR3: TGCAGTGCCCGGACAGGGTTCCACAATGAGCAGTTCTTC. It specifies CSARTGFHNEQFF.

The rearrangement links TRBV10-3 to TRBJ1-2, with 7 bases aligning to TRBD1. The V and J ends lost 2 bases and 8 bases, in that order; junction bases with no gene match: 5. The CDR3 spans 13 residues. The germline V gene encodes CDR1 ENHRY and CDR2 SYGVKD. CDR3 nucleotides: TGTGCCATCAGTGAGGGGGACAGATCCGGCTACACCTTC. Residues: CAISEGDRSGYTF.

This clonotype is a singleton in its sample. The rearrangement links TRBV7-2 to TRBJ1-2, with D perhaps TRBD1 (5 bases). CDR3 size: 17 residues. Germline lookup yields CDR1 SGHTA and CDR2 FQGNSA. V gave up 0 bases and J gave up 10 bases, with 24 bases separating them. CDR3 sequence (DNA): TGTGCCAGCAGCTTAGCGGGCTTCGGGGACCTCCTCGACGCCTACACCTTC. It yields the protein CASSLAGFGDLLDAYTF.

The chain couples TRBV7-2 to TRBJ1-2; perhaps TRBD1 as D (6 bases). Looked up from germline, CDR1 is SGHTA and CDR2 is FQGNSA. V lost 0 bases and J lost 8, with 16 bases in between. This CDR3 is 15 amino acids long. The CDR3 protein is CASSLAMQGNWGYTF. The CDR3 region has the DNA TGTGCCAGCAGCTTAGCCATGCAGGGGAATTGGGGCTACACCTTC.

This CDR3 reads CSARDRIGRYEQYF. In DNA, the CDR3 is TGCAGTGCTAGGGACAGGATCGGGAGATACGAGCAGTACTTC. The chain couples TRBV20-1 to TRBJ2-7; TRBD1 might be the D (7 bases). The CDR3 is 14 residues long. CDR1 and CDR2 from the germline V gene are DFQATT and SNEGSKA (reference sequence). V lost 3 bases and J 4 bases, leaving 16 bases between the germline ends.

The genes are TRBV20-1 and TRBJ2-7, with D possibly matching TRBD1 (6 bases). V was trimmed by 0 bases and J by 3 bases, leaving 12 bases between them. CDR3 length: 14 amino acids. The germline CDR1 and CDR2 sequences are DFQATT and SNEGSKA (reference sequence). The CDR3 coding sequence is TGCAGTGCTAGAGATTCAGGGGCCGACTACGAGCAGTACTTC. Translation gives CSARDSGADYEQYF.

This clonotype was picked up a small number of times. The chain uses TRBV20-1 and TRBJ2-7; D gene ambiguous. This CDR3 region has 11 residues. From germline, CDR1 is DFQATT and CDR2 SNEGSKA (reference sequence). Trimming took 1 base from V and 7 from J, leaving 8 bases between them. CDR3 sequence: CSARAAPEQYF. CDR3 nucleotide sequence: TGCAGTGCTAGAGCCGCGCCGGAGCAGTACTTC.

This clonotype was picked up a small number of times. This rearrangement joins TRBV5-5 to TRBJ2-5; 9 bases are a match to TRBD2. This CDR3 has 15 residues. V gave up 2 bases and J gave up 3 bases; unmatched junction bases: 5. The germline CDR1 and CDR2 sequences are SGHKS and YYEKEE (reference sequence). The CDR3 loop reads CASSLTTSGKETQYF. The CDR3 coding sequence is TGTGCCAGCAGCTTAACGACTAGCGGTAAAGAGACCCAGTACTTC.

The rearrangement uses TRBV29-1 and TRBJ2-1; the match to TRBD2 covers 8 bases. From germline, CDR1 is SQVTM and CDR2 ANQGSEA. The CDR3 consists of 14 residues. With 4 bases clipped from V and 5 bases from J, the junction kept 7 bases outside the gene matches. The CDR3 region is CSVGDSGADNEQFF. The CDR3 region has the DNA TGCAGCGTTGGAGATAGCGGGGCTGACAATGAGCAGTTCTTC.

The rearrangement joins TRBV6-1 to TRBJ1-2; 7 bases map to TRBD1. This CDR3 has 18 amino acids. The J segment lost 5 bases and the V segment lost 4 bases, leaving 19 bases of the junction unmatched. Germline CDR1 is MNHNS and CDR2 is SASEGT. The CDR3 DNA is TGTGCCAGCAGTGCTCCCAACTACAGGGGACAAACACCTTATGGCTACACCTTC. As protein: CASSAPNYRGQTPYGYTF.

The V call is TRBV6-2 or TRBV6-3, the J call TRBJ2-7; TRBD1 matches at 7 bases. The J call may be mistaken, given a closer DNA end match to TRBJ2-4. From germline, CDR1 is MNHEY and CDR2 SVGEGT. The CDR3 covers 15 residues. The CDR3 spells CASSLRQGAKNIQYF. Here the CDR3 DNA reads TGTGCCAGCAGTTTGCGACAGGGAGCCAAAAACATTCAGTACTTC.

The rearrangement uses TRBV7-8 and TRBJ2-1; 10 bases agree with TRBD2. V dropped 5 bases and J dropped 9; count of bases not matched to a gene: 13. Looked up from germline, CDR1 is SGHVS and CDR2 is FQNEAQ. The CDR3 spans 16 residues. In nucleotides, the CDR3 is TGTGCCAGCAGCCTGGGACTAGCGCTCGCCCCTGCTGAGCAGTTCTTC. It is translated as CASSLGLALAPAEQFF.

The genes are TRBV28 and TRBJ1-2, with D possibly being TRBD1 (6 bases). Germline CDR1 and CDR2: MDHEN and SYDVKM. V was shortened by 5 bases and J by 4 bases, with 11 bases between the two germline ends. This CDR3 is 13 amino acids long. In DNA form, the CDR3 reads TGTGCCAGCAGTCGACGGGACACCTATGGCTACACCTTC. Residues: CASSRRDTYGYTF.

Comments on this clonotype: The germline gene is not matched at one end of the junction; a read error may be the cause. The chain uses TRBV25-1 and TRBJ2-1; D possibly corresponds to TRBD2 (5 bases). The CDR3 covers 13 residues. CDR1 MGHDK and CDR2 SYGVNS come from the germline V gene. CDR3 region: CVSTRLSDNEQFF. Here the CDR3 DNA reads TGTGTCAGCACTAGACTGTCCGACAATGAGCAGTTCTTC.

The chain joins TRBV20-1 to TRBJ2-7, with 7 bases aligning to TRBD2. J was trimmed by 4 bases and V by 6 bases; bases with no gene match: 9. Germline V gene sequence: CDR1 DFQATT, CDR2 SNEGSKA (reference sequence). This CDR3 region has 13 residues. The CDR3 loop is CSARGGSRYEQYF. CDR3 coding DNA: TGCAGTGCCCGGGGCGGGAGTAGGTACGAGCAGTACTTC.

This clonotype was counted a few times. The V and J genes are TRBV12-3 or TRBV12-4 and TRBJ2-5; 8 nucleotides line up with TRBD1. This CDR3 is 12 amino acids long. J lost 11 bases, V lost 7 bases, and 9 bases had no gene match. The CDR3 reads CASTKDRDEQYF. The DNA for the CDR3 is TGTGCCAGCACCAAGGACAGGGATGAGCAGTACTTC.

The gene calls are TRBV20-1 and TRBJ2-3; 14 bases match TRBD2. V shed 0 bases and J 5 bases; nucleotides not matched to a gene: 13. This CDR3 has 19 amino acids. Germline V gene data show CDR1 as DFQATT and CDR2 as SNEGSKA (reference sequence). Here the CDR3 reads CSAREGRLAGGRSGDTQYF. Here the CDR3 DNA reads TGCAGTGCTAGAGAGGGGAGACTAGCGGGAGGGCGAAGCGGAGATACGCAGTATTTT.

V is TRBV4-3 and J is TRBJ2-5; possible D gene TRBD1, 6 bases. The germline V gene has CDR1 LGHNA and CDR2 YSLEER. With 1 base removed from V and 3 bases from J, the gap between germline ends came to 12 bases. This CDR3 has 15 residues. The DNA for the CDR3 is TGCGCCAGCAGCCAAGGCTGGGGGCGCGAAGAGACCCAGTACTTC. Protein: CASSQGWGREETQYF.

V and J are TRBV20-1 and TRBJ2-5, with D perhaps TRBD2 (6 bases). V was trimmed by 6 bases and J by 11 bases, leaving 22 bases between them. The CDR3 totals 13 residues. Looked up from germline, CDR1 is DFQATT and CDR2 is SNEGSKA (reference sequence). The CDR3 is CSAQGRELGEQYF. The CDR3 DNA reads TGCAGTGCGCAAGGACGGGAGCTGGGGGAGCAGTACTTC.

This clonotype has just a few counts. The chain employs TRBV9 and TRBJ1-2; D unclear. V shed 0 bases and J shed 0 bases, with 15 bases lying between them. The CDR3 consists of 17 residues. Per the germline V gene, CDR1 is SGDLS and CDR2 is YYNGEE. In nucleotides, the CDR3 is TGTGCCAGCAGCGTAGCCCCCCTGGCCCGATCTAACTATGGCTACACCTTC. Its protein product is CASSVAPLARSNYGYTF.